A single sample is the source of the 18 T cell receptor beta chains below, sequenced in a study of blood T cell repertoires in COVID-19. The data were produced by immunoSEQ multiplex PCR, yet TCRdb's version contains in-frame clones alone and is incomplete. The data contain about 160,000 clones, 92% of them seen just once; the ten biggest clones take up 4.8%. Sequencing was carried out using peripheral blood. The receptor set was obtained from a man aged 25-45 years with COVID-19, enrolled during active disease.

The chain links TRBV6-5 to TRBJ2-7, with D unresolved. Trimming pared 2 bases from V and 1 base from J, leaving 12 bases between. CDR1 and CDR2 from the germline V gene are MNHEY and SVGAGI. This CDR3 spans 15 amino acids. The DNA for the CDR3 is TGTGCCAGCAGTTACGATTTGCGGCTATCCTACGAGCAGTACTTC. Amino acid sequence: CASSYDLRLSYEQYF.

This chain links TRBV30 with TRBJ2-7; D is perhaps TRBD2 (7 bases). The V and J ends lost 7 bases and 5 bases respectively, with 18 bases between them. This CDR3 has 13 residues. The germline V gene encodes CDR1 GTSNPN and CDR2 SVGIG (reference sequence). Written as DNA, the CDR3 is TGTGCCTCGACCCGGGGGGCGGTCGACGAGCAGTACTTC. Translated, it gives CASTRGAVDEQYF.

The J gene is TRBJ2-5, the V gene TRBV2; TRBD1 agrees at 8 bases. The junction had 9 bases not matched to a gene; V was cut back by 4 bases and J by 5 bases. CDR3 length: 15 residues. Germline V lookup: CDR1 SNHLY, CDR2 FYNNEI. In DNA, the CDR3 is TGTGCCAGCAGTGGAGGACAGGGAGGATACGAGACCCAGTACTTC. Translating gives CASSGGQGGYETQYF.

The chain links TRBV15 to TRBJ1-3; 8 bases fit TRBD1. CDR1 and CDR2 from the germline V gene are LNHNV and YYDKDF (reference sequence). The CDR3 is 15 residues long. The trim removed 5 bases at V and 0 bases at J, leaving 3 bases unmatched. Here the CDR3 DNA reads TGTGCCACCAGCCGAGGACAGGGCTCTGGAAACACCATATATTTT. Amino acids: CATSRGQGSGNTIYF.

There are a few counts of this clone. This chain uses TRBV2 with TRBJ1-2; D might be TRBD1 (5 bases). Germline V gene lookup returns CDR1 SNHLY and CDR2 FYNNEI. The CDR3 loop spans 12 amino acids. V lost 6 bases and J lost 8, with 13 bases in between. The CDR3 spells CASRLIGGGYTF. In nucleotides, the CDR3 is TGTGCCAGCAGACTAATTGGGGGGGGCTACACCTTC.

The genes are TRBV4-1 and TRBJ1-4, with 9 bases lining up with TRBD1. J gave up 4 bases and V 1 base, and 7 bases lay outside the gene matches. Germline V lookup: CDR1 MGHRA, CDR2 YSYEKL. This CDR3 spans 17 amino acids. Written as DNA, the CDR3 is TGCGCCAGCAGCCAAGCCGGGACAGGGAAACTTAATGAAAAACTGTTTTTT. Translated, it gives CASSQAGTGKLNEKLFF.

The chain links TRBV30 to TRBJ2-7; D call uncertain. The germline CDR1 and CDR2 sequences are GTSNPN and SVGIG (reference sequence). The CDR3 contains 14 residues. Trimming cost V 2 bases and J 3 bases, with 14 bases left between them. In nucleotides, the CDR3 is TGTGCCTGGAGTTCCTCAGCCAGGTACTACGAGCAGTACTTC. Translating gives CAWSSSARYYEQYF.

The chain recombines TRBV5-1 with TRBJ1-1, with D possibly being TRBD1 (6 bases). From germline, CDR1 is SGHRS and CDR2 YFSETQ. The CDR3 sequence is 16 residues long. Trimming shortened V by 0 bases and J by 7 bases, and 19 bases separated the two germline ends. CDR3 in DNA: TGCGCCAGCAGCTTGGGCCTCGGACAGATCTATGATGAAGCTTTCTTT. Translating it yields CASSLGLGQIYDEAFF.

CDR3 nucleotide sequence: TGCAGTGCTAGTTCCCCCGTAAACCGGGACTTGGGGAATCAGCCCCAGCATTTT. Translating gives CSASSPVNRDLGNQPQHF. The gene calls are TRBV20-1 and TRBJ1-5, with D possibly matching TRBD1 (5 bases). Trimming left V 3 bases short and J 4 bases short, with 25 bases between. Germline V gene data show CDR1 as DFQATT and CDR2 as SNEGSKA (reference sequence). The CDR3 spans 18 residues.

V and J are TRBV19 and TRBJ1-1; D might be TRBD1 (6 bases). This CDR3 comprises 15 residues. V lost 7 bases, J lost 1 base, and 16 bases lay in between. The V gene's germline CDR1 is LNHDA and CDR2 SQIVND (reference sequence). The CDR3 sequence: CASTSLGTRNTEAFF. CDR3 sequence (DNA): TGTGCCAGTACCTCGCTTGGGACAAGGAACACTGAAGCTTTCTTT.

The gene calls are TRBV11-2 and TRBJ2-6, with D maybe TRBD1 (6 bases). Per the germline V gene, CDR1 is SGHAT and CDR2 is FQNNGV. V was shortened by 6 bases and J by 1 base, with 16 bases between the two germline ends. This CDR3 is 17 amino acids long. The CDR3 sequence: CASSPPQGHSGANVLTF. The CDR3, as DNA: TGTGCCAGCAGTCCCCCCCAGGGGCATTCTGGGGCCAACGTCCTGACTTTC.

V gene TRBV5-1 combines with J gene TRBJ2-6; no firm D call. Germline loops: CDR1 SGHRS, CDR2 YFSETQ. Trimming cost V 0 bases and J 3 bases, with 4 bases left between them. The CDR3 is 14 residues long. CDR3 DNA sequence: TGCGCCAGCAGCTTGGTCGGTGGGGCCAACGTCCTGACTTTC. Residues: CASSLVGGANVLTF.

This clone was counted only a few times. The genes are TRBV5-5 and TRBJ1-2; 12 nucleotides match TRBD1. Germline assignment: CDR1 SGHKS and CDR2 YYEKEE (reference sequence). CDR3 length: 16 residues. The V and J ends lost 2 bases and 7 bases, in that order; junction bases with no gene match: 9. The CDR3 nucleotides are TGTGCCAGCAGCTTCGGGACAGGGGGCATTGCGAGTGGCTACACCTTC. Protein product: CASSFGTGGIASGYTF.

The chain combines TRBV27 with TRBJ2-7; 8 bases fit TRBD2. V lost 2 bases to trimming and J lost 0 bases; unmatched junction nucleotides: 3. The CDR3 has 15 residues. Germline CDR1 is MNHEY and CDR2 is SMNVEV (reference sequence). The CDR3 region has the DNA TGTGCCAGCAGTTTACAGCGGGAGTTCTCCTACGAGCAGTACTTC. Amino acid sequence: CASSLQREFSYEQYF.

The chain recombines TRBV11-3 with TRBJ2-1, with D possibly being TRBD1 (6 bases). The CDR3 length is 12 residues. The germline V gene has CDR1 SGHNT and CDR2 YENEEA. V shed 5 bases and J shed 7 bases, with 9 bases lying between them. CDR3 nucleotide sequence: TGTGCCAGCAGCGTCAGGGGAAATGAGCAGTTCTTC. It translates to CASSVRGNEQFF.

CDR3 in amino acids: CASSHGLDSNYGYTF. The CDR3 bases are TGCGCCAGCAGCCATGGACTTGACTCTAACTATGGCTACACCTTC. This chain connects TRBV4-3 to TRBJ1-2, with unresolved D. The V end was cut by 3 bases, the J end by 0 bases, with 11 bases between. CDR3 length equals 15 residues. Germline CDR1 is LGHNA and CDR2 is YSLEER.

This clone is a singleton in its sample. The V gene is TRBV5-4, the J gene TRBJ1-6; 8 bases match TRBD1. The CDR3 is made up of 16 amino acids. The trim removed 3 bases at V and 7 bases at J, leaving 9 bases unmatched. Germline V gene lookup returns CDR1 SGHNT and CDR2 YYREEE (reference sequence). DNA for the CDR3: TGTGCCAGCAGCTCGGGACCGGACAGGGCGAATTCACCCCTCCACTTT. Encoded protein: CASSSGPDRANSPLHF.

CDR3: CASSITGGSYEQYF. The CDR3 DNA reads TGTGCCAGTAGTATAACAGGGGGGAGCTACGAGCAGTACTTC. This chain joins TRBV19 and TRBJ2-7; 8 bases line up with TRBD1. This CDR3 is 14 amino acids long. J gave up 3 bases and V 2 bases, and 3 bases lay outside the gene matches. Germline V gene sequence: CDR1 LNHDA, CDR2 SQIVND (reference sequence).